This TCR beta chain was documented in a study of T cell changes during pregnancy in multiple sclerosis. Germline V gives CDR1 MNHEY, CDR2 SMNVEV (reference sequence). Between the trimmed V and J ends, which lost 7 bases and 8 bases, there was a span of 20 bases. This CDR3 is 14 amino acids long. The assay was immunoSEQ multiplex PCR, and TCRdb's table has in-frame clones only and misses some. The sample gives 65,000 to 80,000 clones, roughly 93% of which show up once; 1% is in the top ten. The sample here was peripheral blood, taken in the first trimester of pregnancy. This TCR was recovered from a female donor with multiple sclerosis, enrolled in a pregnancy study. The V call is TRBV27, the J call TRBJ1-2, with a possible D match to TRBD1 (5 bases). DNA for the CDR3: TGTGCCAGCACCTCGGGAGAGGGGCGTGGGGGCTACACCTTC. It is translated as CASTSGEGRGGYTF.